One sample yielded the 27 T cell receptor beta chains listed below, sequenced in a study of immune cell composition in non-small cell lung cancer. Produced via immunoSEQ multiplex PCR; TCRdb's table is partial and in-frame only. The sample includes 2,000 to 3,000 clones, almost 75% seen only once; the top ten take 17%. This sample also belongs to another study, concerning CD4 T cells in lung cancer.

The material sequenced was lung tumor tissue. These receptor sequences come from a human donor with non-small cell lung cancer.

This clone came up once. J is TRBJ2-2 and V is TRBV25-1, with 9 bases that match TRBD1. Germline assignment: CDR1 MGHDK and CDR2 SYGVNS. Trimming took 3 bases from V and 5 from J; bases not matched to a gene: 13. CDR3 size: 18 residues. The CDR3 here is CASSDDRGGRLGTGELFF. The DNA of the CDR3 is TGTGCCAGCAGTGACGACAGGGGGGGACGTTTAGGGACCGGGGAGCTGTTTTTT. Looking up the rest from reference TRBV25-1 and TRBJ2-2 gives the full variable domain: EADIYQTPRYLVIGTGKKITLECSQTMGHDKMYWYQQDPGMELHLIHYSYGVNSTEKGDLSSESTVSRIRTEHFPLTLESARPSHTSQYLCASSDDRGGRLGTGELFFGEGSRLTVL.

This rearrangement joins TRBV28 to TRBJ2-7; 10 positions agree with TRBD2. This CDR3 comprises 15 residues. Germline V lookup: CDR1 MDHEN, CDR2 SYDVKM. After removal of 4 bases from V and 3 bases from J, the junction contained 6 bases not matched to a gene. CDR3 sequence (DNA): TGTGCCAGCAGTTCGCAGCTAGCGGGAGTCTACGAGCAGTACTTC. It specifies CASSSQLAGVYEQYF.

The chain recombines TRBV2 with TRBJ1-5, with 7 nucleotides matching TRBD1. The germline CDR1 and CDR2 sequences are SNHLY and FYNNEI. CDR3 size: 13 residues. V shed 6 bases and J 7 bases; nucleotides not matched to a gene: 6. The CDR3 DNA follows: TGTGCCAGCAGCGCCGACAGGGAACAGCCCCAGCATTTT. It specifies CASSADREQPQHF.

In the case of this clone: The junction does not match germline at one end; this may be a read error. The chain has TRBV19 and TRBJ2-3; 7 bases fit TRBD2. Germline V CDR1 and CDR2: LNHDA, SQIVND (reference sequence). This CDR3 has 15 residues. CDR3 in amino acids: CASSLEGGSGDTQYF. The CDR3 DNA sequence: TGTGCCAGTAGTCTAGAGGGAGGGTCGGGAGATACGCAGTATTTT.

V gene TRBV11-1 combines with J gene TRBJ2-1; 13 bases match TRBD2. The CDR3 length is 15 residues. J was trimmed by 6 bases and V by 5 bases; bases with no gene match: 4. Germline CDR1 SGHAT, CDR2 FQDESV (reference sequence). CDR3 region: CASSPRTSGSNEQFF. In nucleotides, the CDR3 is TGTGCCAGCAGCCCGCGGACTAGCGGGAGCAATGAGCAGTTCTTC.

J is TRBJ1-1 and V is TRBV7-9; the D is unclear. From germline, CDR1 is SEHNR and CDR2 FQNEAQ (reference sequence). Trimming cost V 1 base and J 2 bases, with 11 bases left between them. The CDR3 is made up of 15 amino acids. The CDR3 coding sequence is TGTGCCAGCAGCTTAGGGGCCATATTTAACACTGAAGCTTTCTTT. Translating it yields CASSLGAIFNTEAFF.

The chain links TRBV14 to TRBJ1-5; no definite D call. The CDR3 is made up of 16 amino acids. CDR1 and CDR2 (germline): SGHDN, FVKESK. V lost 1 base, J lost 3 bases, and 13 bases lay in between. The CDR3 region is CASSQGAPSNNQPQHF. As DNA, the CDR3 is TGTGCCAGCAGCCAAGGGGCTCCCTCCAACAATCAGCCCCAGCATTTT.

The rearrangement uses TRBV29-1 and TRBJ2-3; 9 bases align to TRBD1. The CDR3 is 13 residues long. J was trimmed by 8 bases and V by 2 bases; bases with no gene match: 5. CDR1 is SQVTM, CDR2 ANQGSEA, per germline. In nucleotides, the CDR3 is TGCAGCGTTGAACGGACAGGGGAAGGTACGCAGTATTTT. Translated, it gives CSVERTGEGTQYF.

The V and J genes are TRBV7-8 and TRBJ1-1; the match to TRBD1 covers 8 bases. The trim removed 2 bases at V and 2 bases at J, leaving 1 base unmatched. The CDR3 contains 14 residues. The germline V gene has CDR1 SGHVS and CDR2 FQNEAQ. The CDR3 sequence: CASSLQGANTEAFF. As DNA, the CDR3 is TGTGCCAGCAGCTTACAGGGGGCAAACACTGAAGCTTTCTTT.

V and J are TRBV14 and TRBJ2-5; 11 positions match TRBD1. From germline, CDR1 is SGHDN and CDR2 FVKESK. Trimming cost V 5 bases and J 5 bases; bases outside gene matches: 10. The CDR3 has 16 residues. CDR3 sequence (DNA): TGTGCCAGCAGCGCCTTCGGACAGGGGGCGAGGGAGACCCAGTACTTC. Encoded protein: CASSAFGQGARETQYF.

This sequence joins TRBV6-5 and TRBJ2-3; 10 bases map to TRBD2. Germline CDR1 and CDR2: MNHEY and SVGAGI. Unmatched junction bases numbered 3, after V lost 5 bases and J lost 1 base. The CDR3 runs to 15 residues. DNA for the CDR3: TGTGCCAGCAGTCTAGCGGGAGTGGGCACAGATACGCAGTATTTT. It is translated as CASSLAGVGTDTQYF.

CDR3 residues: CASSRTMTGSSGANVLTF. In DNA, the CDR3 is TGCGCCAGCAGCCGGACGATGACAGGCAGCTCTGGGGCCAACGTCCTGACTTTC. The genes are TRBV5-1 and TRBJ2-6; weak D call: TRBD1 (6 bases). V was cut by 4 bases and J by 0 bases, with 17 bases left in between. The germline V gene has CDR1 SGHRS and CDR2 YFSETQ. The CDR3 is made up of 18 amino acids.

The gene calls are TRBV30 and TRBJ2-7, with 7 bases aligning to TRBD2. V gave up 2 bases and J gave up 4 bases; unmatched junction bases: 8. The germline V gene encodes CDR1 GTSNPN and CDR2 SVGIG (reference sequence). CDR3 length: 14 amino acids. The DNA of the CDR3 is TGTGCCTGGAGTCCGGGGGGACTCTTATACGAGCAGTACTTC. It specifies CAWSPGGLLYEQYF.

This chain uses TRBV2 with TRBJ1-1; the D is unclear. V lost 7 bases and J 3 bases, leaving 18 bases between the germline ends. The germline CDR1 and CDR2 sequences are SNHLY and FYNNEI. This CDR3 spans 15 amino acids. Written as DNA, the CDR3 is TGTGCCAGCACCCACGGAGGGAGTCGCGACACTGAAGCTTTCTTT. It is translated as CASTHGGSRDTEAFF. The whole variable domain, remainder taken from reference TRBV2 and TRBJ1-1, is EPEVTQTPSHQVTQMGQEVILRCVPISNHLYFYWYRQILGQKVEFLVSFYNNEISEKSEIFDDQFSVERPDGSNFTLKIRSTKLEDSAMYFCASTHGGSRDTEAFFGQGTRLTVV.

By share, this clone counts as large (0.1 to 1%). The chain carries TRBV9 and TRBJ2-7; 11 bases line up with TRBD2. V lost 4 bases, J lost 3 bases, and 6 bases stayed unmatched. Germline lookup yields CDR1 SGDLS and CDR2 YYNGEE. This CDR3 contains 15 residues. The chain's CDR3 is CASSPTSGSSYEQYF. The CDR3 DNA sequence: TGTGCCAGCAGCCCTACTAGCGGGAGTAGCTACGAGCAGTACTTC. Looking up the rest from reference TRBV9 and TRBJ2-7 gives the full variable domain: DSGVTQTPKHLITATGQRVTLRCSPRSGDLSVYWYQQSLDQGLQFLIQYYNGEERAKGNILERFSAQQFPDLHSELNLSSLELGDSALYFCASSPTSGSSYEQYFGPGTRLTVT.

This clone was detected a few times. The CDR3 loop is CASSQRTSGRGEQYF. CDR3 in DNA: TGTGCCAGCAGCCAACGGACTAGCGGGAGGGGAGAGCAGTACTTC. The rearrangement links TRBV14 to TRBJ2-7; TRBD2 aligns across 15 bases. Germline-derived CDR1 and CDR2 are SGHDN and FVKESK. The trim removed 2 bases at V and 7 bases at J, leaving 3 bases unmatched. The CDR3 loop spans 15 amino acids.

This clone was observed once. This chain uses TRBV7-2 with TRBJ2-1; possibly TRBD2 for D (5 bases). The CDR3 spans 13 residues. Germline V gene data show CDR1 as SGHTA and CDR2 as FQGNSA. V lost 5 bases, J lost 9 bases, and 14 bases lay in between. The CDR3 sequence is CASSPWTAGEQFF. The CDR3 DNA follows: TGTGCCAGCAGCCCCTGGACCGCGGGTGAGCAGTTCTTC. The whole variable domain, remainder taken from reference TRBV7-2 and TRBJ2-1, is GAGVSQSPSNKVTEKGKDVELRCDPISGHTALYWYRQSLGQGLEFLIYFQGNSAPDKSGLPSDRFSAERTGGSVSTLTIQRTQQEDSAVYLCASSPWTAGEQFFGPGTRLTVL.

The chain recombines TRBV6-6 with TRBJ2-1, with D unclear. From germline, CDR1 is MNHNY and CDR2 SVGAGI (reference sequence). Trimming left V 4 bases short and J 9 bases short, with 16 bases between. This CDR3 region has 14 residues. The CDR3 here is CASSFDLRRGEQFF. CDR3 in DNA: TGTGCCAGCAGTTTCGACCTCCGTAGAGGTGAGCAGTTCTTC.

The chain uses TRBV30 and TRBJ2-1, with 10 bases fitting TRBD2. The CDR3 extends over 14 amino acids. CDR1 and CDR2 (germline): GTSNPN, SVGIG (reference sequence). The ends lost 4 bases at V and 8 bases at J; junction bases unmatched: 8. The CDR3 region has the DNA TGTGCCTGGAAAGGACTAGCGGCCTTCCATGAGCAGTTCTTC. This codes for CAWKGLAAFHEQFF.

The chain couples TRBV9 to TRBJ1-3; D ambiguous. Trimming pared 4 bases from V and 3 bases from J, leaving 11 bases between. Germline V CDR1 and CDR2: SGDLS, YYNGEE. The CDR3 consists of 14 residues. DNA of the CDR3: TGTGCCAGCAGCCCAGACATTCTTGGAAACACCATATATTTT. Translating it yields CASSPDILGNTIYF.

This clone was seen a single time. The J gene is TRBJ2-1, the V gene TRBV19, with no clear D. The germline V gene encodes CDR1 LNHDA and CDR2 SQIVND (reference sequence). Trimming removed 11 bases from V and 8 bases from J, with 16 bases in between. CDR3 size: 12 residues. CDR3 sequence (DNA): TGTGCCTGTGGTCGTGTTCGCGATGAGCAGTTCTTC. This translates into CACGRVRDEQFF.

The CDR3 spells CASSIRGRTGGNSPLHF. Written as DNA, the CDR3 is TGTGCCAGCAGTATCAGAGGAAGAACAGGGGGGAATTCACCCCTCCACTTT. The chain employs TRBV6-4 and TRBJ1-6, with 8 positions matching TRBD1. Trimming removed 5 bases from V and 7 bases from J; junction bases left unmatched: 13. Germline CDR1 is MRHNA and CDR2 is SNTAGT. The CDR3 covers 17 residues.

This clone was recorded once. V and J are TRBV10-3 and TRBJ1-1; D possibly corresponds to TRBD1 (6 bases). CDR3 length equals 12 residues. Germline assignment: CDR1 ENHRY and CDR2 SYGVKD. V was trimmed by 10 bases and J by 0 bases, leaving 9 bases between them. The DNA for the CDR3 is TGTGCCACCGGACAGATGAACACTGAAGCTTTCTTT. Translated, it gives CATGQMNTEAFF.

J is TRBJ1-1 and V is TRBV5-4, with TRBD1 as a possible D gene (6 bases). V dropped 3 bases and J dropped 0 bases, with 9 bases sitting between them. The CDR3 length is 14 residues. Germline V lookup: CDR1 SGHNT, CDR2 YYREEE (reference sequence). The CDR3 spells CASSSQGVNTEAFF. As DNA, the CDR3 is TGTGCCAGCAGCTCACAGGGCGTGAACACTGAAGCTTTCTTT.

This chain uses TRBV6-1 with TRBJ2-3, with a possible D match to TRBD1 (6 bases). The CDR3 totals 17 residues. Trimming cost V 2 bases and J 5 bases, with 20 bases left between them. The germline V gene has CDR1 MNHNS and CDR2 SASEGT. The chain's CDR3 is CASSELAGAGEGDTQYF. CDR3 coding DNA: TGTGCCAGCAGTGAACTGGCAGGGGCTGGGGAAGGAGATACGCAGTATTTT.

The rearrangement links TRBV11-3 to TRBJ2-5; 9 bases align to TRBD2. V gave up 3 bases and J gave up 4 bases; unmatched junction bases: 9. Germline CDR1 and CDR2: SGHNT and YENEEA. The length of the CDR3 is 16 residues. The CDR3: CASSFPVAGAGETQYF. The CDR3 bases are TGTGCCAGCAGCTTCCCCGTAGCGGGAGCCGGAGAGACCCAGTACTTC. Looking up the rest from reference TRBV11-3 and TRBJ2-5 gives the full variable domain: EAGVVQSPRYKIIEKKQPVAFWCNPISGHNTLYWYLQNLGQGPELLIRYENEEAVDDSQLPKDRFSAERLKGVDSTLKIQPAELGDSAVYLCASSFPVAGAGETQYFGPGTRLLVL.

The V gene is TRBV7-9, the J gene TRBJ1-4; no definite D call. Between the trimmed V and J ends, which lost 6 bases and 0 bases, there was a span of 11 bases. This CDR3 is built from 15 residues. CDR1 and CDR2 (germline): SEHNR, FQNEAQ (reference sequence). This CDR3 reads CASSQKGATNEKLFF. The DNA for the CDR3 is TGTGCCAGCAGTCAAAAGGGAGCAACTAATGAAAAACTGTTTTTT. Full variable domain (rest looked up from reference TRBV7-9 and TRBJ1-4): DTGVSQNPRHKITKRGQNVTFRCDPISEHNRLYWYRQTLGQGPEFLTYFQNEAQLEKSRLLSDRFSAERPKGSFSTLEIQRTEQGDSAMYLCASSQKGATNEKLFFGSGTQLSVL.